This record concerns one T cell receptor beta chain sequence. This specimen comes from a study of blood T cell repertoires in COVID-19. Study summary: Acute-phase and convalescent COVID-19 samples originated in the United States, Italy and Spain. T cells, B-cell-depleted T cells, or PBMCs provided the cDNA or gDNA that served as material.

Under the authors' procedure: Reference gene primer amplification gave nucleated cell count estimates. The assay was immunoSEQ multiplex PCR, and TCRdb's table has in-frame clones only and misses some. The V and J calls and the clone size are those of that table, but D and trimming were determined from the DNA. The repertoire holds more than 200,000 clones, with around four fifths as singletons. CDR3 length: 12 amino acids. Germline V gene lookup returns CDR1 MNHEY and CDR2 SMNVEV (reference sequence). Trimming cost V 6 bases and J 4 bases, with 7 bases left between them. Patients in Seattle were enrolled during active infection, then followed longitudinally.

The TCR was taken from a woman of 80 years or more with COVID-19, enrolled during active disease. The rearrangement joins TRBV27 to TRBJ1-5; tentative D call: TRBD1 (5 bases). Sequencing was carried out using peripheral blood. The CDR3 sequence: CASRRGNQPQHF. CDR3 bases: TGTGCCAGCAGAAGGGGTAATCAGCCCCAGCATTTT.